This T cell receptor beta chain was captured in a study of shared clonotypes between healthy human individuals. The protocol was immunoSEQ multiplex PCR, while the TCRdb copy is restricted to in-frame clones and leaves out a portion. The sample includes about 690,000 clones, 90% of them seen just once. The germline V gene encodes CDR1 SEHNR and CDR2 FQNEAQ (reference sequence). This CDR3 is 16 amino acids long. V was shortened by 5 bases and J by 2 bases, with 18 bases between the two germline ends. Sequenced material: memory CD8+ T cells from PBMCs. Subset: CD45RO+ cells pooled with CCR7-negative TemRA cells. This TCR was recovered from a young man in good health. Some clones in this sample may be carry-over from other donors' samples. V gene TRBV7-9 combines with J gene TRBJ1-2; a weak D match, TRBD1 (5 bases). The CDR3 protein is CASSRLMGEYNYGYTF. CDR3 nucleotides: TGTGCCAGCAGCCGCTTGATGGGGGAGTACAACTATGGCTACACCTTC.